This TCR beta chain was recovered during a study of T-cell reconstitution after alpha-beta-depleted transplantation in children. Unique molecular identifiers were used to barcode this TCRbeta library. Via MiXCR, TCRdb re-called the PCR reads, giving one row per CDR3 protein. The sample carries about 200,000 distinct CDR3 sequences, roughly 6% recorded once. This clonotype was counted many times. Sequences were derived from PBMCs, sampled before TCRalphabeta/CD19-depleted stem cell transplant. The TCR was taken from a girl under two years old with combined immunodeficiency, due to receive a stem cell transplant.

The CDR3: CASSPGLAGAKQYF. In DNA, the CDR3 is TGTGCCAGCAGCCCGGGACTAGCGGGAGCGAAGCAGTACTTC. The rearrangement uses TRBV7-2 and TRBJ2-7; 14 positions agree with TRBD2. Germline V gene data show CDR1 as SGHTA and CDR2 as FQGNSA. V lost 5 bases and J lost 8; bases outside the gene matches: 5. The CDR3 has 14 amino acids. Using reference TRBV7-2 and TRBJ2-7 for the parts outside the CDR3, the full variable domain is GAGVSQSPSNKVTEKGKDVELRCDPISGHTALYWYRQSLGQGLEFLIYFQGNSAPDKSGLPSDRFSAERTGGSVSTLTIQRTQQEDSAVYLCASSPGLAGAKQYFGPGTRLTVT.